This T cell receptor beta chain comes out of a study of T cells in localized non-small cell lung cancer. The trim removed 0 bases at V and 14 bases at J, leaving 10 bases unmatched. The CDR3 has 15 amino acids. Germline CDR1 MNHNS, CDR2 SASEGT. Generated by immunoSEQ multiplex PCR, the TCRdb table keeps only in-frame clones and is missing some. This sample has approximately 35,000 clones; roughly 90% occur once, and the top ten carry approximately 2.2%. Study-level findings and limits: Greater blood T cell density accompanied longer overall survival.

Points on this clone: Its antigen is unidentified.

The chain recombines TRBV6-1 with TRBJ1-4; TRBD1 agrees at 9 bases. The receptor's source is a female donor at least 60 years old with stage I lung adenocarcinoma. Source: peripheral blood, taken before any cancer treatment. The CDR3 DNA sequence: TGTGCCAGCAGTGAAGCCGGGACAGGGCGCCGGTGGCTGTTTTTT. Translating gives CASSEAGTGRRWLFF.